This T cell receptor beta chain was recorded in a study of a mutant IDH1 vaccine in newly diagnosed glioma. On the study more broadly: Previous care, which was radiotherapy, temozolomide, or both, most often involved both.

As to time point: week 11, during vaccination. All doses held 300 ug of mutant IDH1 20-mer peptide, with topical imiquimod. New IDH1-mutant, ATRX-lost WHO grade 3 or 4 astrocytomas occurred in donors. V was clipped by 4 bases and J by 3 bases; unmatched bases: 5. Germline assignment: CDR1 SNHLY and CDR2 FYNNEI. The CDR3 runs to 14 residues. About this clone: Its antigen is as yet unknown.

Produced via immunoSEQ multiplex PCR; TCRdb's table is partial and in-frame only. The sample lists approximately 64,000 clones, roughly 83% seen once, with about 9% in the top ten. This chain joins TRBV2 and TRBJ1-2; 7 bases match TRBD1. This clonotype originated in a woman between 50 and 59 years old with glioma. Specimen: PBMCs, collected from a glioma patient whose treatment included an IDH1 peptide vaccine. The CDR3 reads CASSVAGGDYGYTF. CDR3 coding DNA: TGTGCCAGCAGTGTAGCAGGGGGGGACTATGGCTACACCTTC.